These T cell receptor beta chains were read from a single sample in a study of early T cells in non-severe SARS-CoV-2 infection. TCRdb re-called the 5' RACE reads with MiXCR, one entry per CDR3 protein. The sample records around 58,000 distinct CDR3 sequences, 4.9% being singletons. The sequencing sample was made of whole blood. All receptors derive from an adult who was a healthcare worker with PCR-confirmed SARS-CoV-2 infection or an uninfected control (not recorded which). CDR3s include the opening cysteine and the closing phenylalanine or tryptophan. The D gene is left open where the match is weak. Rows may omit the clone size; those that give it use once, few, many or a size class.

J,size,V,D,DNA,CDR3
TRBJ1-6,NA,TRBV18,NA,TGTGCCAGCTCAACGGCAGTTAATTCACCCCTCCACTTT,CASSTAVNSPLHF
TRBJ1-1,many,TRBV30,NA,TGTGCCTGGAGTGTAATGGTGGGGGACCTCATGAACACTGAAGCTTTCTTT,CAWSVMVGDLMNTEAFF
TRBJ2-5,many,TRBV20-1,NA,TGCAGTGCCCGTGACAGTGGGGTCCAAGAGACCCAGTACTTC,CSARDSGVQETQYF
TRBJ2-2,few,TRBV18,TRBD2,TGTGCCAGCTCACCACGCGCTAGCGGGAGCTCCGGGGAGCTGTTTTTT,CASSPRASGSSGELFF
TRBJ2-6,many,TRBV4-3,NA,TGCGCCAGCAGCCAAGATCCTTTCGGTGGGGCCAACGTCCTGACTTTC,CASSQDPFGGANVLTF
TRBJ1-1,many,TRBV28,NA,TGTGCCAGCAGTCCATATAAGGACGGGTCCACTGAAGCTTTCTTT,CASSPYKDGSTEAFF
TRBJ2-3,few,TRBV20-1,TRBD1,TGCAGTGCTAGAGATTTACAGGGGGGCGGCCGAGCGCCAGATACGCAGTATTTT,CSARDLQGGGRAPDTQYF
TRBJ2-7,many,TRBV4-2,TRBD2,TGTGCCAGCAGACCTCAGCTTAGCGGGAGTCCCTACGAGCAGTACTTC,CASRPQLSGSPYEQYF
TRBJ2-3,NA,TRBV7-2,TRBD2,TGTGCCAGCAGCCAATGGGGGGGAGCAGATACGCAGTATTTT,CASSQWGGADTQYF
TRBJ2-7,NA,TRBV7-9,NA,TGTGCCAGCAGCTCAACCTGGGACCCCTACGAGCAGTACTTC,CASSSTWDPYEQYF
TRBJ1-1,few,TRBV6-5,TRBD1,TGTGCCAGCAGTTACTTTAGGGACAGGGGACGGAACACTGAAGCTTTCTTT,CASSYFRDRGRNTEAFF
TRBJ2-7,NA,TRBV7-9,NA,TGTGCCAGCAGCCCCGAGGCGGCATACGAGCAGTACTTC,CASSPEAAYEQYF
TRBJ2-1,many,TRBV5-6,NA,TGTGCCAGCAGTTCATTGCTGCTGCCGTACAATGAGCAGTTCTTC,CASSSLLLPYNEQFF
TRBJ1-2,NA,TRBV20-1,NA,TGCAGTGCTCCCTTTTTCCACGGACCTAACTATGGCTACACCTTC,CSAPFFHGPNYGYTF
TRBJ2-1,NA,TRBV24-1,NA,TGTGCCACCAGTGATTTGCCCGGGCGCTCCTACAATGAGCAGTTCTTC,CATSDLPGRSYNEQFF
TRBJ1-4,many,TRBV4-1,NA,TGCGCCAGCAGCCAAGGGGGAGAGTCCTCGGGAAAACTGTTTTTT,CASSQGGESSGKLFF
TRBJ2-1,many,TRBV6-5,TRBD2,TGTGCCAGCAGTCCCGGGACTAGCGGGGGGTACAATGAGCAGTTCTTC,CASSPGTSGGYNEQFF
TRBJ1-2,NA,TRBV25-1,NA,TGTGCCAGCAGTGGCGCCCCTGCCCTCTATGGCTACACCTTC,CASSGAPALYGYTF
TRBJ2-1,NA,TRBV5-8,NA,TGTGCCAGCAGCTTGGAATTGGGGACGGATTTCTACAATGAGCAGTTCTTC,CASSLELGTDFYNEQFF
TRBJ1-5,few,TRBV21-1,NA,TGTGCCAGCAGCAATGGGACAGGGGAGGTTCAGCCCCAGCATTTT,CASSNGTGEVQPQHF
TRBJ1-1,many,TRBV25-1,NA,TGTGCCAGCAGTCACCTTGGTGAAGCTTTCTTT,CASSHLGEAFF
TRBJ2-3,many,TRBV9,NA,TGTGCCAGCAGCGTTAGCTCCGATACGCAGTATTTT,CASSVSSDTQYF
TRBJ2-7,few,TRBV27,TRBD2,TGTGCCAGCAGTTTGTCTAGCGGGAGTAACTACGAGCAGTACTTC,CASSLSSGSNYEQYF
TRBJ1-5,few,TRBV27,NA,TGTGCCAGCAGTTTCCCCGGGGAGCCCCAGCATTTT,CASSFPGEPQHF
TRBJ2-3,many,TRBV3-1,TRBD1,TGTGCCAGCAGCCAGACAGGGGGGACCACAGATACGCAGTATTTT,CASSQTGGTTDTQYF
TRBJ2-1,many,TRBV20-1,TRBD2,TGCAGTGCTAGAGATCTCTTCGCGGGGGACTCCTACAATGAGCAGTTCTTC,CSARDLFAGDSYNEQFF